A selection of T cell receptor beta chains follows, all from one sample in a study of blood T cells in healthy people across ages. TCRdb called the 5' RACE reads again in MiXCR, with one record for every CDR3 protein. Of 1.5 million or so distinct CDR3 sequences in the sample, approximately 38% were seen once. Source material: blood. The receptors here all came from a woman aged 18-35 years in good health. Both conserved end residues are part of each CDR3. A D gene is named only where the DNA matches it firmly. A clone size is listed for some rows: how often the clone was seen (once, few, many), or a class if it is expanded.

J gene: TRBJ2-5; V gene: TRBV24-1; clone size: few; D gene: NA; CDR3 DNA: TGTGCCACCAGTGATCCCCGTGGCACTGGAGAGACCCAGTACTTC; CDR3 protein: CATSDPRGTGETQYF
J gene: TRBJ2-7; V gene: TRBV6-2/TRBV6-3; clone size: NA; D gene: NA; CDR3 DNA: TGTGCCAGCAGTTACTCGATGGAGGTGGGAGCCTACGAGCAGTACTTC; CDR3 protein: CASSYSMEVGAYEQYF
J gene: TRBJ2-3; V gene: TRBV7-6; clone size: NA; D gene: TRBD2; CDR3 DNA: TGTGCCAGCAGCGTGACTAGCGGGGGGGCCACGCAGTATTTT; CDR3 protein: CASSVTSGGATQYF
J gene: TRBJ2-3; V gene: TRBV7-8; clone size: NA; D gene: NA; CDR3 DNA: TGTGCCAGCAGCTTTCTGACGGGACACAGAGCGTCGTTAAGCACAGATACGCAGTATTTT; CDR3 protein: CASSFLTGHRASLSTDTQYF
J gene: TRBJ2-4; V gene: TRBV7-9; clone size: NA; D gene: NA; CDR3 DNA: TGTGCCGGCAGCTTCGACACTCTAGCCAAAAACATTCAGTACTTC; CDR3 protein: CAGSFDTLAKNIQYF
J gene: TRBJ2-7; V gene: TRBV7-2; clone size: many; D gene: NA; CDR3 DNA: TGTGCCAGCAGCTCCCGGACTGCCTACGAGCAGTACTTC; CDR3 protein: CASSSRTAYEQYF
J gene: TRBJ1-4; V gene: TRBV18; clone size: NA; D gene: NA; CDR3 DNA: TGTGCCAGCTCACCCGGGGCAGGCCCTAATGAAAAACTGTTTTTT; CDR3 protein: CASSPGAGPNEKLFF
J gene: TRBJ1-2; V gene: TRBV7-6; clone size: many; D gene: NA; CDR3 DNA: TGTGCCAGCAGCTTAGGATCAGCTAACTATGGCTACACCTTC; CDR3 protein: CASSLGSANYGYTF
J gene: TRBJ1-1; V gene: TRBV4-2; clone size: NA; D gene: NA; CDR3 DNA: TGTGCCAGCAGCCAAGTATACGAGTCAGAAGCTTTCTTT; CDR3 protein: CASSQVYESEAFF
J gene: TRBJ1-2; V gene: TRBV4-2; clone size: few; D gene: NA; CDR3 DNA: TGTGCCAGCAGCCAAGAGTCGGGCCAGGCACCGACTGACACCTTC; CDR3 protein: CASSQESGQAPTDTF
J gene: TRBJ2-7; V gene: TRBV10-3; clone size: NA; D gene: TRBD2; CDR3 DNA: TGTGCCACCTCCTCTAGCGGGAGGGCGGGTGAGCAGTACTTC; CDR3 protein: CATSSSGRAGEQYF
J gene: TRBJ2-7; V gene: TRBV4-1; clone size: NA; D gene: TRBD2; CDR3 DNA: TGCGCCAGCAGCCAAGATCACGGGGGGGCAACCTACGAGCAGTACTTC; CDR3 protein: CASSQDHGGATYEQYF
J gene: TRBJ2-7; V gene: TRBV4-1; clone size: NA; D gene: TRBD2; CDR3 DNA: TGCGCCAGCAGCCAAGGAGTAGGACTAGCGGGAGTCGAGCAGTACTTC; CDR3 protein: CASSQGVGLAGVEQYF
J gene: TRBJ1-2; V gene: TRBV27; clone size: few; D gene: TRBD1; CDR3 DNA: TGTGCCAGCATGCGTAAGACAGGGTTGGGCTACACCTTC; CDR3 protein: CASMRKTGLGYTF
J gene: TRBJ2-5; V gene: TRBV19; clone size: NA; D gene: TRBD1; CDR3 DNA: TGTGCCAGTAGTCGACAGGGGGAAGGGCAAGAGACCCAGTACTTC; CDR3 protein: CASSRQGEGQETQYF
J gene: TRBJ1-1; V gene: TRBV29-1; clone size: few; D gene: NA; CDR3 DNA: TGCAGCGTCAGGGCGGGGGGCGTGAACACTGAAGCTTTCTTT; CDR3 protein: CSVRAGGVNTEAFF
J gene: TRBJ2-1; V gene: TRBV29-1; clone size: once; D gene: NA; CDR3 DNA: TGCAGCGTTGAAGAGGACGGGAGAGAGACCCAGTTCTTC; CDR3 protein: CSVEEDGRETQFF
J gene: TRBJ2-3; V gene: TRBV20-1; clone size: NA; D gene: TRBD1; CDR3 DNA: TGCAGCACCGAGGGGGCTGGTGATACGCAGTATTTT; CDR3 protein: CSTEGAGDTQYF
J gene: TRBJ2-5; V gene: TRBV29-1; clone size: NA; D gene: NA; CDR3 DNA: TGCAGCGTTGAAGAAGGAATAGGGCAGTACTTC; CDR3 protein: CSVEEGIGQYF
J gene: TRBJ2-3; V gene: TRBV5-1; clone size: few; D gene: TRBD2; CDR3 DNA: TGCGCCAGCAGCTATAGCGGGAACACAGATACGCAGTATTTT; CDR3 protein: CASSYSGNTDTQYF
J gene: TRBJ1-2; V gene: TRBV28; clone size: few; D gene: NA; CDR3 DNA: TGTGCCAGCAGTTTAGGGGTGTACTATGGCTACACCTTC; CDR3 protein: CASSLGVYYGYTF
J gene: TRBJ1-3; V gene: TRBV20-1; clone size: NA; D gene: TRBD1; CDR3 DNA: TGCAGTGCCAGTATAACAGGGGTTGGAAACACCATATATTTT; CDR3 protein: CSASITGVGNTIYF
J gene: TRBJ2-7; V gene: TRBV20-1; clone size: NA; D gene: NA; CDR3 DNA: TGCAGTGCACGGGACAAAACCTACGAGCAGTACTTC; CDR3 protein: CSARDKTYEQYF
J gene: TRBJ2-7; V gene: TRBV20-1; clone size: few; D gene: NA; CDR3 DNA: TGCAGTGCTAGAACCCCTCGGTCCAGGGCGTACGAGCAGTACTTC; CDR3 protein: CSARTPRSRAYEQYF
J gene: TRBJ2-1; V gene: TRBV11-2; clone size: few; D gene: TRBD2; CDR3 DNA: TGTGCCAGCAGCCTATTACTAGCGGGAGAAGCGCTAGGCTACAATGAGCAGTTCTTC; CDR3 protein: CASSLLLAGEALGYNEQFF
J gene: TRBJ2-5; V gene: TRBV6-5; clone size: NA; D gene: TRBD2; CDR3 DNA: TGTGCCAGCAGTTACTCGATCGCGAGCGGGGGGACCCAAGAGACCCAGTACTTC; CDR3 protein: CASSYSIASGGTQETQYF
J gene: TRBJ2-1; V gene: TRBV12-3/TRBV12-4; clone size: NA; D gene: NA; CDR3 DNA: TGTGCCAGCAGTACTCCTCGGGACGGGCCCTACAATGAGCAGTTCTTC; CDR3 protein: CASSTPRDGPYNEQFF
J gene: TRBJ2-5; V gene: TRBV7-8; clone size: once; D gene: TRBD2; CDR3 DNA: TGTGCCAGCATTCCGGGGACTAGCGGGACCCAATCCCTATACAATGAGCAGTACTTC; CDR3 protein: CASIPGTSGTQSLYNEQYF
J gene: TRBJ2-1; V gene: TRBV12-3/TRBV12-4; clone size: NA; D gene: NA; CDR3 DNA: TGTGCCAGCAGTTTGATGGAGGCGAGCTCCTACAATGAGCAGTTCTTC; CDR3 protein: CASSLMEASSYNEQFF
J gene: TRBJ2-3; V gene: TRBV15; clone size: few; D gene: NA; CDR3 DNA: TGTGCCACCAGCAGAGTAACTATGGATACGCAGTATTTT; CDR3 protein: CATSRVTMDTQYF
J gene: TRBJ2-2; V gene: TRBV20-1; clone size: NA; D gene: TRBD2; CDR3 DNA: TGCAGTGCTCCGGCGGGGGGGAGCGGTCTGACCGGGGAGCTGTTTTTT; CDR3 protein: CSAPAGGSGLTGELFF
J gene: TRBJ1-5; V gene: TRBV11-2; clone size: NA; D gene: NA; CDR3 DNA: TGTGCCAGCAGCTTAGCCCAGGCCAATCAGCCCCAGCATTTT; CDR3 protein: CASSLAQANQPQHF
J gene: TRBJ1-5; V gene: TRBV20-1; clone size: NA; D gene: NA; CDR3 DNA: TGCAGTGCTAGTCTCTTGGGACCCCGAAAGGATCAGCCCCAGCATTTT; CDR3 protein: CSASLLGPRKDQPQHF
J gene: TRBJ1-2; V gene: TRBV7-9; clone size: NA; D gene: NA; CDR3 DNA: TGTGCCAGCAGCTTAGACCTGTCTAACTATGGCTACACCTTC; CDR3 protein: CASSLDLSNYGYTF
J gene: TRBJ1-1; V gene: TRBV9; clone size: NA; D gene: TRBD1; CDR3 DNA: TGTGCCAGCAGCGGCAGGGGGGACACTGAAGCTTTCTTT; CDR3 protein: CASSGRGDTEAFF
J gene: TRBJ2-5; V gene: TRBV20-1; clone size: few; D gene: NA; CDR3 DNA: TGCAGTGCTGGGGCTAGCTCGGAGACCCAGTACTTC; CDR3 protein: CSAGASSETQYF
J gene: TRBJ2-1; V gene: TRBV15; clone size: NA; D gene: TRBD1; CDR3 DNA: TGTGCCACACATCCTGGGGACAGGGGCCGGAATGAGCAGTTCTTC; CDR3 protein: CATHPGDRGRNEQFF
J gene: TRBJ2-3; V gene: TRBV27; clone size: NA; D gene: NA; CDR3 DNA: TGTGCCAGCAGTATACTCAGAGGGTCTGGGCTTCCGGATACGCAGTATTTT; CDR3 protein: CASSILRGSGLPDTQYF
J gene: TRBJ1-1; V gene: TRBV6-5; clone size: NA; D gene: NA; CDR3 DNA: TGTGCCAGCAGTGGCGGGACGGCAAGAGGCACTGAAGCTTTCTTT; CDR3 protein: CASSGGTARGTEAFF
J gene: TRBJ1-2; V gene: TRBV2; clone size: few; D gene: NA; CDR3 DNA: TGTGCCAGCAGTGACCACACCATCTATGGCTACACCTTC; CDR3 protein: CASSDHTIYGYTF
J gene: TRBJ1-6; V gene: TRBV6-5; clone size: NA; D gene: NA; CDR3 DNA: TGTGCCAGCAGCAACGGGGGGACGGCAAATTCACCCCTCCACTTT; CDR3 protein: CASSNGGTANSPLHF
J gene: TRBJ2-3; V gene: TRBV28; clone size: NA; D gene: TRBD2; CDR3 DNA: TGTGCCAGCTTTTTAAAAGCGGGGGCCTATACGCAGTATTTT; CDR3 protein: CASFLKAGAYTQYF
J gene: TRBJ2-5; V gene: TRBV12-3/TRBV12-4; clone size: NA; D gene: NA; CDR3 DNA: TGTGCCAGCAGATCTGCTGGACTTGATGAGCAGTACTTC; CDR3 protein: CASRSAGLDEQYF
J gene: TRBJ2-5; V gene: TRBV7-9; clone size: NA; D gene: NA; CDR3 DNA: TGTGCCAGCAGCTTAGCGCTGGGGATGCAAGAGACCCAGTACTTC; CDR3 protein: CASSLALGMQETQYF
J gene: TRBJ2-1; V gene: TRBV20-1; clone size: few; D gene: TRBD2; CDR3 DNA: TGCAGTGCTATGTCCGGGACTAGCGGGAGGAATGAGCAGTTCTTC; CDR3 protein: CSAMSGTSGRNEQFF
J gene: TRBJ1-1; V gene: TRBV6-2/TRBV6-3; clone size: NA; D gene: TRBD1; CDR3 DNA: TGTGCCAGCAGTTTCCTCCGGACAGGTCGGAACACTGAAGCTTTCTTT; CDR3 protein: CASSFLRTGRNTEAFF
J gene: TRBJ1-4; V gene: TRBV7-9; clone size: NA; D gene: NA; CDR3 DNA: TGTGCCAGCACCAAGTACGGAGCAACTAATGAAAAACTGTTTTTT; CDR3 protein: CASTKYGATNEKLFF
J gene: TRBJ2-5; V gene: TRBV5-1; clone size: few; D gene: NA; CDR3 DNA: TGCGCCAGCAGCTTGGGAATCCCAGGAGTAGCCCGTGAGACCCAGTACTTC; CDR3 protein: CASSLGIPGVARETQYF
J gene: TRBJ2-6; V gene: TRBV30; clone size: few; D gene: TRBD1; CDR3 DNA: TGTGCCGGAACAGGGGCTGGGGCCAACGTCCTGACTTTC; CDR3 protein: CAGTGAGANVLTF
J gene: TRBJ1-2; V gene: TRBV7-8; clone size: NA; D gene: NA; CDR3 DNA: TGTGCCAGCAGCCCGCAAACGTATGGCTACACCTTC; CDR3 protein: CASSPQTYGYTF
J gene: TRBJ2-5; V gene: TRBV6-6; clone size: NA; D gene: TRBD1; CDR3 DNA: TGTGCCAGCAGTTACTCGGGACAGGCGACCTCAGAGACCCAGTACTTC; CDR3 protein: CASSYSGQATSETQYF
J gene: TRBJ2-3; V gene: TRBV5-1; clone size: NA; D gene: TRBD2; CDR3 DNA: TGCGCCAGCAGCCTAGGGACTAGCGGGACCGATGGTACGCAGTATTTT; CDR3 protein: CASSLGTSGTDGTQYF
J gene: TRBJ2-3; V gene: TRBV20-1; clone size: NA; D gene: TRBD2; CDR3 DNA: TGCAGTGCCCTAGCGGGAGCGACAGATACGCAGTATTTT; CDR3 protein: CSALAGATDTQYF
J gene: TRBJ2-1; V gene: TRBV6-5; clone size: few; D gene: TRBD2; CDR3 DNA: TGTGCCAGCAGTTACTTGGCCCCGCCGGCTAGCGGGAGAAGTGACAATGAGCAGTTCTTC; CDR3 protein: CASSYLAPPASGRSDNEQFF
J gene: TRBJ2-7; V gene: TRBV20-1; clone size: NA; D gene: TRBD2; CDR3 DNA: TGCAGTGCCCAGCGTTTTGGACTAGCGGGGGTGACTTCTTACGAGCAGTACTTC; CDR3 protein: CSAQRFGLAGVTSYEQYF
J gene: TRBJ1-6; V gene: TRBV19; clone size: NA; D gene: NA; CDR3 DNA: TGTGCCAGTAGGAGGAAAGGGGCTTCACCCCTCCACTTT; CDR3 protein: CASRRKGASPLHF
J gene: TRBJ2-3; V gene: TRBV5-1; clone size: NA; D gene: NA; CDR3 DNA: TGCGCCAGCAGCTCCTATGGCCGCCAGACAGATACGCAGTATTTT; CDR3 protein: CASSSYGRQTDTQYF
J gene: TRBJ1-4; V gene: TRBV7-2; clone size: NA; D gene: NA; CDR3 DNA: TGTGCCAGCAGCTTACGGGCCGGCGGGGGGGCTAATGAAAAACTGTTTTTT; CDR3 protein: CASSLRAGGGANEKLFF
J gene: TRBJ1-2; V gene: TRBV3-1; clone size: few; D gene: TRBD1; CDR3 DNA: TGTGCCAGCAGCCAGAACGACAGGGATTATGGCTACACCTTC; CDR3 protein: CASSQNDRDYGYTF